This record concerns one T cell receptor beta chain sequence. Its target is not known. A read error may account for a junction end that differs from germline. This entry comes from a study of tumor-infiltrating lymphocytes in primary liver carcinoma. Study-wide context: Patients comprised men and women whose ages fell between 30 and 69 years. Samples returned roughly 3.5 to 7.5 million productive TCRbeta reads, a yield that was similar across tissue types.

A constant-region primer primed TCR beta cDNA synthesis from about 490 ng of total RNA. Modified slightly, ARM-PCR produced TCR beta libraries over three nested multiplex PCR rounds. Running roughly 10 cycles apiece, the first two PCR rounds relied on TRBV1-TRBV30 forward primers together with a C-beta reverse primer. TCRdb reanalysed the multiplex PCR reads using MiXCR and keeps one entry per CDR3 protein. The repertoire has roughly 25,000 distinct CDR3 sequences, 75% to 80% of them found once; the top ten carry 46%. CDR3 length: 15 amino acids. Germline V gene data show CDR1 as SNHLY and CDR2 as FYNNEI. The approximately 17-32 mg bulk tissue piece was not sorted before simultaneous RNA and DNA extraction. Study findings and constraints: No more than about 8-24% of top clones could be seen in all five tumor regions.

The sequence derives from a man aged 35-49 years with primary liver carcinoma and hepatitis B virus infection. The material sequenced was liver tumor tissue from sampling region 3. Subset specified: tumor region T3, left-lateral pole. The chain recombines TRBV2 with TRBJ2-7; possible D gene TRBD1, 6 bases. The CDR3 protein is CASSENRAVSYDHYF. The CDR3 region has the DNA TGTGCCAGTAGTGAGAACAGGGCGGTCTCCTACGATCATTACTTC.